This T cell receptor (beta chain) was sequenced for a study of blood T cell repertoires in COVID-19 (dated by TCRdb to 2019 to 2021). As for the study more broadly: Collaborator samples came from the United States, Italy and Spain and covered acute and convalescent phases of COVID-19. The material from the prospective study consisted of cDNA or gDNA derived from T cells, B-cell-depleted T cells, or PBMCs. Deeply sampled blood TCRbeta repertoires from subjects exposed to, actively infected with, or recovered from COVID-19 were included in the dataset. The repertoires were made available in a free public database intended to serve as a resource for research on the immune response to SARS-CoV-2. Samples were obtained from the ongoing ImmuneRACE study (first 160 participants) and from some 1,200 subjects provided by 6 global collaborators. The sample metadata nearly always contained a de-identified subject ID, COVID-19 status, age in years and sex. HLA class I and class II types, where available, came from metadata supplied by the sample provider rather than from assay-based typing. Results the study describes overall, beyond this receptor: The amount of clinical and demographic metadata varied by source and participant and was provided uncurated.

As for this clone: The target of this receptor is not known. Qualities for individual bases were not recorded, and no much larger clone is one base off.

Including cysteine and phenylalanine, the CDR3 has 16 amino acids. Only CDR3 DNA remains: 48 bases, in frame from the first base. The germline V gene encodes CDR1 SGHVS and CDR2 FQNEAQ. The trim is 0 bases for V and 3 bases for J, with a gap of 15 bases between the germline ends. Whole blood was collected in K2EDTA tubes by collaborating institutions according to the institutions' own protocols. For TCRbeta analysis, collaborators shipped samples in one of three forms: frozen whole blood, isolated PBMCs, or DNA extracted from either of those sample types. TCRbeta CDR3 regions were amplified from genomic DNA by means of the immunoSEQ Assay, a bias-controlled multiplex PCR. The original methods were these. The number of nucleated cells in each sample was estimated from the amplification of reference gene primers within the assay. To quantify the absolute abundance of each unique TCRbeta CDR3 rearrangement, sequence reads were collapsed and filtered. For each sample, productive Simpson clonality was calculated as the square root of Simpson's diversity index over productive rearrangements. TCRdb's version of the immuneACCESS table is confined to in-frame rearrangements and falls short of the full clone set. An unresolved V gene accounts for under half of the shortfall where checked; the remainder is of unknown origin. V and J calls and clone size follow that table, whereas D and trimming were derived from the DNA. The sample table records fewer than 150,000 clones; around 79% of these occur just once. The ten biggest clones cover about 2.7% of the sample.

The sample consisted of peripheral blood. Rearrangement joined TRBV7-8 to TRBJ2-7; the D region possibly corresponds to TRBD2 (6 bases align). The sequence derives from a man aged 50 to 60 with acute or convalescent COVID-19. The sequence in DNA is TGTGCCAGCAGCTTAGCGATTCGGGGGTTGGGCTACGAGCAGTACTTC. This codes for CASSLAIRGLGYEQYF.